What follows describes a single T cell receptor beta chain. V lost 8 bases and J 8 bases, leaving 16 bases between the germline ends. Germline CDR1 reads SGHTA; CDR2 reads FQGTGA. This CDR3 contains 14 residues. This record belongs to a study of blood T cell repertoires in COVID-19. Assay used: immunoSEQ multiplex PCR; TCRdb lists only in-frame clones, some missing. The sample shows 95,000 to 100,000 clones, approximately 89% of them seen only once. The chain joins TRBV7-3 to TRBJ1-6, with D tentatively TRBD1 (6 bases). Source material: peripheral blood. The source of this sequence is a young woman with acute or convalescent COVID-19. The CDR3 sequence: CASSSGPGDSPLHF. The CDR3 region has the DNA TGTGCCAGCTCATCCGGCCCAGGGGATTCACCCCTCCACTTT.